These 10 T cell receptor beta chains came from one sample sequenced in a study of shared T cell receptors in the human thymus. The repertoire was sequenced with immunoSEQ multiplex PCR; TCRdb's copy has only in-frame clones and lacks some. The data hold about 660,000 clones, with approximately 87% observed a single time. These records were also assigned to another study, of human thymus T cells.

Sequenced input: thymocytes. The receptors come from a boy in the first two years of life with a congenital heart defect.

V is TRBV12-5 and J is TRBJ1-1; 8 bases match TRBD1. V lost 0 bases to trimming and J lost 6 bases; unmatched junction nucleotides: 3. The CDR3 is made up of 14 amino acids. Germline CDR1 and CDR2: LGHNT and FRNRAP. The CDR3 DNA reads TGTGCTAGTGGTTTGGTACGGGACAGGCCTGAAGCTTTCTTT. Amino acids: CASGLVRDRPEAFF.

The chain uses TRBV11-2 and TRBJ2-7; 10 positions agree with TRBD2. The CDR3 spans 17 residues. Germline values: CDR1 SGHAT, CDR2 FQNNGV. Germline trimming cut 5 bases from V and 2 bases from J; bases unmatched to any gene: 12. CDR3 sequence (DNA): TGTGCCAGCAGCCTACGTACAGCGGGAGGGATAACCTACGAGCAGTACTTC. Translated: CASSLRTAGGITYEQYF.

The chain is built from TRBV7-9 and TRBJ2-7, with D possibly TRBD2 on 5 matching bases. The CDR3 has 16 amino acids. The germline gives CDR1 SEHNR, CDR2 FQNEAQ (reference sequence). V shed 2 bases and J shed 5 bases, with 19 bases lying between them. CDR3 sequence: CASSLYGNGSRDEQYF. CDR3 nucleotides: TGTGCCAGCAGCTTATATGGTAACGGTTCGAGGGACGAGCAGTACTTC.

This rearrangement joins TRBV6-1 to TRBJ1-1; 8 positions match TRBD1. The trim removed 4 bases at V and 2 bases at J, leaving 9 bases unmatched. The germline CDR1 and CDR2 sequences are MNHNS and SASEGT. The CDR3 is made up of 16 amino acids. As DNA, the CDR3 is TGTGCCAGCAGTGTTCACCGTGGACAGGGAAACACTGAAGCTTTCTTT. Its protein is CASSVHRGQGNTEAFF.

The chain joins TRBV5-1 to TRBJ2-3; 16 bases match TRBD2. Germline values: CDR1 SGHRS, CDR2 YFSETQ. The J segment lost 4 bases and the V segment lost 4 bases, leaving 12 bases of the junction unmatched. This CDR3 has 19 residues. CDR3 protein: CASSEGLAGGPFQPDTQYF. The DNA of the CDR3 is TGCGCCAGCAGCGAGGGACTAGCGGGAGGGCCTTTTCAGCCAGATACGCAGTATTTT.

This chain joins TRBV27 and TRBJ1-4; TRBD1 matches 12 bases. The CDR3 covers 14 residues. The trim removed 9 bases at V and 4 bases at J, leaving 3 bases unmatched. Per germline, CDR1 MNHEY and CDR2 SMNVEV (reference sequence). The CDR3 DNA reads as TGTGCCAGTGGGACAGGGGGCGTTAATGAAAAACTGTTTTTT. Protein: CASGTGGVNEKLFF.

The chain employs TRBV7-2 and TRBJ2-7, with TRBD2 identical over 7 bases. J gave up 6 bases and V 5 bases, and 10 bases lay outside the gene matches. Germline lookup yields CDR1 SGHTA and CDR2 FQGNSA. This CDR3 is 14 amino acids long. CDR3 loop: CASSIGGRRCEQYF. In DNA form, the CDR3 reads TGTGCCAGCAGCATAGGCGGGAGAAGGTGCGAGCAGTACTTC.

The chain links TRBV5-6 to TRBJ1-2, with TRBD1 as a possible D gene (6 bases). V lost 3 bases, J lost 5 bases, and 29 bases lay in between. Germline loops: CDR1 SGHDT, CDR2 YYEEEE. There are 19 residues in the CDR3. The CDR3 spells CASSSDPGHPSLGTYGYTF. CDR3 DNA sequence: TGTGCCAGCAGCTCGGATCCGGGACACCCTTCCTTGGGAACATATGGCTACACCTTC.

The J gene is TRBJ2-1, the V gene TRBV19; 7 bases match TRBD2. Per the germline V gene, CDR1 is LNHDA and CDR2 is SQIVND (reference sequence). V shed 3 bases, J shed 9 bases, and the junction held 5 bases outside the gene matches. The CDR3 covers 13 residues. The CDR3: CASSMGGEGEQFF. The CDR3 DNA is TGTGCCAGTAGTATGGGTGGGGAGGGTGAGCAGTTCTTC.

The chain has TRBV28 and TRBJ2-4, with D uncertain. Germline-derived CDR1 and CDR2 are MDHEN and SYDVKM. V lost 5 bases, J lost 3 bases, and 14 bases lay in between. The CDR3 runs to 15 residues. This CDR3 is CASSRVLIGKNIQYF. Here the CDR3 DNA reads TGTGCCAGCAGTCGGGTTCTAATAGGCAAAAACATTCAGTACTTC.